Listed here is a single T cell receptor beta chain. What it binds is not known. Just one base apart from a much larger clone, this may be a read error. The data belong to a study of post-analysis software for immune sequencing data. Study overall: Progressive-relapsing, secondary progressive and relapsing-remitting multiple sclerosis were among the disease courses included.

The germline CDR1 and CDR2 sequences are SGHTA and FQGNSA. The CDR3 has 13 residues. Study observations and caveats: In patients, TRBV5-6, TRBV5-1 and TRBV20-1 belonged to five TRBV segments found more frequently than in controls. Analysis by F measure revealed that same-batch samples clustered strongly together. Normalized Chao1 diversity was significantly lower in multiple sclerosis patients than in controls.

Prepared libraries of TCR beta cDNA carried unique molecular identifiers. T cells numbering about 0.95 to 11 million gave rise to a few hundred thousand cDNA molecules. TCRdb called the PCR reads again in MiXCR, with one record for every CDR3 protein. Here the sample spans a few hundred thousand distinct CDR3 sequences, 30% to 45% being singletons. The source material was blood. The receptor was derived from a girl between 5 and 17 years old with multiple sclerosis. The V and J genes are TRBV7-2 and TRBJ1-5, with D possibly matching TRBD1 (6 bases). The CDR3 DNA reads TGTGCCTGCAGCTCGTCAGGGGATCAGCCCCAGCATTTT. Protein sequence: CACSSSGDQPQHF. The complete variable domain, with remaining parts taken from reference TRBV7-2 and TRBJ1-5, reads GAGVSQSPSNKVTEKGKDVELRCDPISGHTALYWYRQSLGQGLEFLIYFQGNSAPDKSGLPSDRFSAERTGGSVSTLTIQRTQQEDSAVYLCACSSSGDQPQHFGDGTRLSIL.